These 14 T cell receptor beta chains originate from one sample sequenced in a study of cytomegalovirus exposure and HLA in healthy donors. Repertoires were generated with immunoSEQ multiplex PCR, while TCRdb's copy carries only in-frame clones and drops some. The sample holds some 70,000 clones, about 96% seen once. The source material was PBMCs. The origin of the receptors is a man aged 18 to 29 in good health and CMV-seronegative.

V usage is TRBV28 and J usage is TRBJ1-5; D is uncertain. The germline V gene encodes CDR1 MDHEN and CDR2 SYDVKM. V was clipped by 5 bases and J by 2 bases, with 10 bases between them. The CDR3 consists of 14 residues. CDR3 coding DNA: TGTGCCAGCAGTATATCCGGGGGCAATCAGCCCCAGCATTTT. Its translation: CASSISGGNQPQHF.

This chain links TRBV11-2 with TRBJ2-2, with 7 positions matching TRBD1. Trimming at V came to 4 bases and at J to 7 bases, leaving 6 bases not matched to a gene. The germline V gene has CDR1 SGHAT and CDR2 FQNNGV. The CDR3 runs 14 residues. CDR3 sequence (DNA): TGTGCCAGCAGCTGGGGGACAGAATACGGGGAGCTGTTTTTT. This gives the protein CASSWGTEYGELFF.

V and J are TRBV18 and TRBJ2-7; 9 bases align to TRBD2. Germline assignment: CDR1 KGHSH and CDR2 LQKENI. Unmatched junction bases numbered 13, after V lost 6 bases and J lost 7 bases. This CDR3 contains 15 residues. This CDR3 is CASSKGTAGGWEQYF. In DNA form, the CDR3 reads TGTGCCAGCTCGAAGGGAACAGCGGGAGGTTGGGAGCAGTACTTC.

The V call is TRBV6-1, the J call TRBJ1-1; D uncertain. The V and J ends lost 1 base and 0 bases respectively, with 6 bases between them. The V gene's germline CDR1 is MNHNS and CDR2 SASEGT. The CDR3 totals 14 residues. The CDR3 protein is CASSEGPLNTEAFF. The DNA of the CDR3 is TGTGCCAGCAGTGAAGGGCCCCTGAACACTGAAGCTTTCTTT.

This sequence joins TRBV7-9 and TRBJ2-7; TRBD2 aligns across 7 bases. Trimming cost V 2 bases and J 4 bases; bases outside gene matches: 8. This CDR3 spans 15 amino acids. Germline V gives CDR1 SEHNR, CDR2 FQNEAQ (reference sequence). The CDR3 region is CASSLMSQGGYEQYF. DNA of the CDR3: TGTGCCAGCAGCTTAATGAGTCAGGGAGGGTACGAGCAGTACTTC.

The V and J genes are TRBV5-4 and TRBJ2-7; a possible D gene is TRBD2 (5 bases). The ends were cut back, 0 bases at V and 2 bases at J, with 12 bases in the middle. Germline-derived CDR1 and CDR2 are SGHNT and YYREEE (reference sequence). The CDR3 has 15 residues. CDR3 sequence reads: CASSLDRSTTYEQYF. Written as DNA, the CDR3 is TGTGCCAGCAGCTTGGATCGGTCGACTACCTACGAGCAGTACTTC.

V usage is TRBV5-4 and J usage is TRBJ2-7; perhaps TRBD2 as D (6 bases). V was shortened by 4 bases and J by 7 bases, with 12 bases between the two germline ends. The CDR3 contains 12 residues. CDR1 and CDR2 (germline): SGHNT, YYREEE (reference sequence). CDR3 in amino acids: CASSLTGREQYF. The CDR3 nucleotides are TGTGCCAGCAGCCTGACTGGGAGGGAGCAGTACTTC.

The chain is built from TRBV6-1 and TRBJ2-4; D possibly corresponds to TRBD1 (5 bases). In germline, CDR1 is MNHNS, CDR2 SASEGT. Trimming removed 4 bases from V and 14 bases from J, with 12 bases in between. The CDR3 is made up of 11 amino acids. The CDR3 loop is CASSADSTKYF. The DNA for the CDR3 is TGTGCCAGCAGTGCAGACAGCACAAAGTACTTC.

The genes are TRBV7-9 and TRBJ1-5; the D is unclear. V lost 5 bases and J 3 bases, leaving 14 bases between the germline ends. Germline lookup yields CDR1 SEHNR and CDR2 FQNEAQ (reference sequence). The CDR3 runs to 15 residues. The CDR3 loop is CASSRDGRPNQPQHF. As DNA, the CDR3 is TGTGCCAGCAGCCGTGATGGGAGGCCCAATCAGCCCCAGCATTTT.

This chain joins TRBV7-6 and TRBJ2-5, with no clear D. The CDR3 is made up of 11 amino acids. Trimming shortened V by 4 bases and J by 2 bases, and 2 bases separated the two germline ends. CDR1 is SGHVS and CDR2 is FNYEAQ in the germline V gene. The CDR3 nucleotides are TGTGCCAGCAGCTCACAAGAGACCCAGTACTTC. It codes for CASSSQETQYF.

V gene TRBV11-2 combines with J gene TRBJ2-1, with 9 bases that match TRBD2. The CDR3 length is 15 residues. V lost 3 bases and J lost 4; bases outside the gene matches: 4. The germline gives CDR1 SGHAT, CDR2 FQNNGV. The CDR3 loop reads CASSLGGRAYNEQFF. Here the CDR3 DNA reads TGTGCCAGCAGCTTGGGCGGGAGGGCGTACAATGAGCAGTTCTTC.

The chain couples TRBV11-2 to TRBJ1-4; D not certain. The germline V gene has CDR1 SGHAT and CDR2 FQNNGV. V was clipped by 3 bases and J by 3 bases, with 14 bases between them. CDR3 size: 16 residues. As DNA, the CDR3 is TGTGCCAGCAGCTTCGGCCTCCTAGGAGCTAATGAAAAACTGTTTTTT. Protein product: CASSFGLLGANEKLFF.

The J gene is TRBJ2-1, the V gene TRBV6-1, with TRBD2 matching 8 bases. Trimming at V came to 1 base and at J to 3 bases, leaving 2 bases not matched to a gene. The CDR3 is 15 residues long. CDR1 and CDR2 (germline): MNHNS, SASEGT. The CDR3 spells CASSEETSVYNEQFF. The DNA for the CDR3 is TGTGCCAGCAGTGAAGAGACTAGCGTCTACAATGAGCAGTTCTTC.

The chain has TRBV6-5 and TRBJ1-1; 11 bases map to TRBD1. After removal of 5 bases from V and 5 bases from J, the junction contained 4 bases not matched to a gene. The V gene's germline CDR1 is MNHEY and CDR2 SVGAGI. The CDR3 consists of 14 residues. The CDR3, as DNA: TGTGCCAGCAGTGGACAGGGGGCATGGACTGAAGCTTTCTTT. Amino acid sequence: CASSGQGAWTEAFF.